This TCR beta chain derives from a study of CD8 T cells in Susac syndrome. At the level of the study: Among sequenced Susac syndrome patients, about six had active disease and 8 or 9 were in remission. When their blood was taken, patients with Susac syndrome were therapy-naive, taking corticosteroids, or taking intravenous immunoglobulin alone.

CD8+ and CD4+ blood T cells underwent TCR beta sequencing. The diagnostic criteria for definite or probable disease, as recently defined, were met by the patients with Susac syndrome. After extraction with the RNeasy kit, about 0.45 to 1 ug of the RNA was reverse transcribed using random hexamers. TCRdb reprocessed the immunoSEQ multiplex PCR reads with MiXCR, giving one entry per CDR3 protein. The sample has about 120,000 distinct CDR3 sequences, around 94% seen once. The receptor comes from a human donor with Susac syndrome. Material for sequencing was CD8+ T cells from PBMCs.

CDR3 DNA sequence: TGTGCCAGCAGAACCCTACCAGGACAGGGGGCGCCCAATCAGCCCCAGCATTTT. It encodes CASRTLPGQGAPNQPQHF. This rearrangement joins TRBV28 to TRBJ1-5; TRBD1 agrees at 11 bases. The J segment lost 3 bases and the V segment lost 6 bases, leaving 13 bases of the junction unmatched. The CDR3 extends over 18 amino acids. From germline, CDR1 is MDHEN and CDR2 SYDVKM.